This TCR beta chain was observed in a study of T cells in localized non-small cell lung cancer. Study-wide results and limits: Those with higher blood T cell density had longer overall survival. Among the tissues sampled, uninvolved adjacent lung had the highest T cell clonality, above tumor. Median around 56 top-100 tumor clones were shared with paired adjacent lung.

The table came from immunoSEQ multiplex PCR; TCRdb's copy has only in-frame clones and leaves some out. This repertoire shows roughly 67,000 clones, about four fifths found once; its top ten account for roughly 14%. Note on this clone: What it binds is unknown.

The germline gives CDR1 SGHRS, CDR2 YFSETQ. V lost 1 base to trimming and J lost 0 bases, with 8 bases between them. This CDR3 region has 16 residues. Here the sequenced sample was peripheral blood, taken before any cancer treatment. This receptor was identified in a female donor of 60 years or more with stage I lung adenocarcinoma. The chain employs TRBV5-1 and TRBJ2-6; unclear D gene. The CDR3 bases are TGCGCCAGCAGCTTGAGTGGCCGCTCTGGGGCCAACGTCCTGACTTTC. It yields the protein CASSLSGRSGANVLTF.